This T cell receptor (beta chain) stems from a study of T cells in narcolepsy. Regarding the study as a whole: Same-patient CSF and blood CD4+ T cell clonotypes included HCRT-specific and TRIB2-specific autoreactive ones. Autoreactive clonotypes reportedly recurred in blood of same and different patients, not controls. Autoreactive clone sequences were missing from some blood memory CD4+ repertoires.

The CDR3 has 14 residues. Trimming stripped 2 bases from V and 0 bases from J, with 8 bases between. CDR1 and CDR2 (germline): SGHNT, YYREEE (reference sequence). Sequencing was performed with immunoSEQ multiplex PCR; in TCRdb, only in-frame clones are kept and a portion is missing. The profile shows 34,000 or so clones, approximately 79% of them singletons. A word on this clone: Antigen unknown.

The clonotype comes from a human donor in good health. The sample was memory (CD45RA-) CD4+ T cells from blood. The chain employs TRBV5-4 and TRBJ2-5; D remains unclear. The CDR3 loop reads CASSLPTNQETQYF. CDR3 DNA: TGTGCCAGCAGCTTACCGACAAACCAAGAGACCCAGTACTTC.